The rows below give T cell receptor beta chains drawn from one sample of a study of T cells after yellow fever vaccination. Via MiXCR, TCRdb re-called the 5' RACE reads, giving one row per CDR3 protein. The sample carries 500,000 to 700,000 distinct CDR3 sequences, 19% recorded once. The input for sequencing was PBMCs, taken 15 days after the yellow fever booster vaccination. Receptors originate from a man in his thirties or forties who received the YFV17D yellow fever vaccine. Both conserved end residues are part of each CDR3. Each record gives: clone size, J gene, D gene, V gene, CDR3 DNA, CDR3 protein. The D gene is left open where the match is weak. Size is stated for part of the rows, as once, few or many counts, or as a class when the clone is expanded.

few TRBJ2-1 . TRBV9 TGTGCCAGCAGCGCTGACTTGCCCTCCTACAATGAGCAGTTCTTC CASSADLPSYNEQFF
once TRBJ2-1 . TRBV7-3 TGTGCCAGCAGCTTAAATTCCGGGTCCGGCTCCTACAATGAGCAGTTCTTC CASSLNSGSGSYNEQFF
. TRBJ2-5 . TRBV5-1 TGCGCCAGCAGCTTGGGCAGAGAGCCGACCCAGTACTTC CASSLGREPTQYF
few TRBJ2-3 . TRBV5-6 TGTGCCAGCAGCAACGAAGGAGGCACAGATACGCAGTATTTT CASSNEGGTDTQYF
few TRBJ2-2 TRBD2 TRBV20-1 TGCAGTGCCACTAGCGCCACCGGGGAGCTGTTTTTT CSATSATGELFF
. TRBJ2-7 . TRBV20-1 TGCAGTGCTAGTGCATACGAGCAGTACTTC CSASAYEQYF
few TRBJ2-1 . TRBV23-1 TGCGCCAGCAGTCTCCCGGCCAGGGTGCATGAGCAGTTCTTC CASSLPARVHEQFF
many TRBJ2-3 TRBD2 TRBV19 TGTGCCAGTAGCGCTATTGCGGGAGATGCAGATACGCAGTATTTT CASSAIAGDADTQYF
few TRBJ2-2 . TRBV9 TGTGCCAGCAGCAAATCCGGGACTCCGGGAAGGTTGTTTTTT CASSKSGTPGRLFF
few TRBJ1-4 . TRBV10-3 TGTGCCATCAGCCTCCAGGGATCTGAAAAACTGTTTTTT CAISLQGSEKLFF